These T cell receptor beta chains were read from a single sample in a study of T cell responses to AZD1222 COVID-19 vaccine. The assay was immunoSEQ multiplex PCR, and TCRdb's table has in-frame clones only and misses some. This sample carries fewer than 150,000 clones, 90% to 95% of them seen once, and the ten largest clones take 5%. Sequenced material: peripheral blood, taken 28 days after the second AZD1222 dose. These receptors were collected from an adult who received the AZD1222 COVID-19 vaccine. The CDR3 runs from the conserved cysteine through the conserved F or W. A D gene is named only where the DNA matches it firmly.

d_call v_call cdr3_aa
NA TRBV14 CASSQRTGGRVNEKLFF
NA TRBV19 CASRSPGDKSEQFF
NA TRBV11-3 CASSLESYTDTQYF
TRBD2 TRBV18 CASSPLIAGRGNEQFF
TRBD1 TRBV6-5 CASRPGTDYGYTF
NA TRBV9 CASSGSGVTDTQYF
TRBD1 TRBV19 CASRRTTGEPYGYTF
NA TRBV5-4 CATYAYRASGYTF
NA TRBV7-3 CASSLNAGNNNEQFF
NA TRBV5-6 CASSSSGWTGELFF
TRBD1 TRBV11-2 CASSLTTGGRWRRTEAFF
NA TRBV20-1 CSAAENTEAFF
TRBD1 TRBV15 CATSRDFGQGGGYTF
NA TRBV7-8 CASSRNRNYGYTF
NA TRBV12-3/TRBV12-4 CASSLRGGGAFF
NA TRBV20-1 CSAREGETQYF
NA TRBV6-5 CASGETRDGYTF
TRBD2 TRBV18 CASSLKRGANTGELFF
NA TRBV2 CASSEALGAANTGELFF
NA TRBV7-2 CASSPSQQILYEQYF
NA TRBV21-1 CASSKAGRRLMNTEAFF
NA TRBV7-9 CASSSNLRLTGGYTF
NA TRBV7-2 CASSPPGRTTSNEQFF
TRBD1 TRBV3-1/TRBV3-2 CASSQATGGQETQYF
NA TRBV19 CASTPPRNTEAFF
NA TRBV20-1 CSASRSSYNEQFF
NA TRBV7-2 CASSLGPGGNTIYF
TRBD1 TRBV18 CASGTGRATNEKLFF
NA TRBV15 CATSRGDWNYGYTF
NA TRBV7-2 CASSLDGAGTDTQYF
TRBD2 TRBV7-8 CASSLTSGMGGNEQFF
NA TRBV2 CAAQAKPFEVGETQYF
NA TRBV19 CASSVGDMGGNTEAFF
NA TRBV7-9 CASSLGGAGPGYTF
TRBD2 TRBV2 CASGGTGRGTSGPLSQYF
NA TRBV7-9 CASSHDSYTSTNEQFF
TRBD2 TRBV7-9 CASSRLGGDSYEQYF
NA TRBV18 CASSPPGRQYNEKLFF
TRBD1 TRBV5-1 CASSHRQGGYTF
TRBD2 TRBV6-5 CASSSSGRYTDTQYF
NA TRBV7-2 CASSSDTLPNEQFF
TRBD2 TRBV5-6 CASSLRLAGNTGELFF
TRBD1 TRBV11-2 CASSIQGDQPQHF
NA TRBV10-3 CAIRLDGLNTEAFF
TRBD1 TRBV2 CASSELSRGIREQYF
NA TRBV6-6 CASSYGSEGNQPQHF
TRBD2 TRBV30 CAWSRGVAGGPGEQFF
TRBD1 TRBV11-2 CASSLGGTPGQGNTIYF